The text below deals with one T cell receptor beta chain. The target of this receptor is not known. Base qualities are missing; no much larger clone stands one base away. The germline V gene (reference sequence) specifies DFQATT as CDR1 and SNEGSKA as CDR2. V is trimmed back by 5 bases and J by 1 base, and the junction contains 12 bases that no gene match accounts for. There are 16 amino acids in the CDR3, from cysteine to phenylalanine inclusive. The entry retains the CDR3 DNA only, 48 bases that are in frame from base 1. The record originates from a study of CD8 T cells in Susac syndrome (dated by TCRdb to the late 2010s). With respect to the entire study: Repertoire sequencing was used to test whether CD8+ T cell activation and differentiation in Susac syndrome was antigen driven. Broader findings and caveats from the paper: The number of individuals in the TCR sequencing and HLA analysis was acknowledged as relatively small.

High-throughput TCR beta sequencing profiled peripheral blood CD8+ and CD4+ T cells from healthy donors, Susac syndrome patients and multiple sclerosis patients. Healthy donors were age- and sex-matched controls. Bulk CD8+ and CD4+ T cells were purified by magnetic negative isolation, while CD8+ TEMRA cells were enriched using FACS. Blood was drawn into EDTA tubes, processed within 24 hours, and PBMCs were isolated by density gradient centrifugation. PBMCs intended for TCR sequencing were frozen in liquid nitrogen and were later thawed in a 37 degrees C water bath. The sorted or isolated CD4+, CD8+ and CD8+ TEMRA cells reached a purity of at least 90%. RNA was extracted using the RNeasy kit, and about 0.45 to 1 ug of the RNA was reverse transcribed with random hexamers. The immunoSEQ multiplex PCR assay, which covers 54 Vbeta and 13 Jbeta segments, was used to amplify TCR beta CDR3 regions. PCR amplification bias was corrected using a synthetic template baseline for primer optimization and computational correction. In the authors' own workflow: Reads were annotated to V, D and J genes per IMGT and analyzed with immunoSEQ Analyzer, keeping only productive sequences. Clonality was computed as one minus Shannon entropy normalized by log2 of the number of productive unique sequences. Public and private clones were assessed among the 100 most prevalent clones of each patient and control. A clone was defined as Susac-specific if it was absent from the healthy and MS cohorts, from some 980 published viral clones and from other ImmuneACCESS disease sequences. The public reads were reprocessed in TCRdb via fastp at Q25 and MiXCR, keeping in-frame beta chains. Records with the same CDR3 protein are collapsed into one entry carrying the most frequent genes and DNA. The V and J calls were determined by TCRdb, not by the authors. The sample yields over 100,000 distinct CDR3 sequences; about 96% were counted once. Roughly 0.096% of the sample belongs to the ten largest clones.

This receptor was identified in a human donor in good health. Sequenced sample: CD4+ T cells from PBMCs. The chain couples TRBV20-1 to TRBJ2-5, and 8 junctional nucleotides match TRBD1. The bases read TGCAGTGCTCACGCCGGGACAGGTGGGGCCCAAGAGACCCAGTACTTC. Translation gives CSAHAGTGGAQETQYF.